Following are 31 T cell receptor beta chains from one sample sequenced in a study of T-cell memory formation after mild COVID-19. Each CDR3 protein gets one entry after TCRdb re-called the 5' RACE reads with MiXCR. The repertoire holds 500,000 to 650,000 distinct CDR3 sequences, with roughly 21% as singletons. Input material: PBMCs or a T cell subset sorted from them (not recorded which). These receptors came from an adult woman who had mild COVID-19 (a few samples of this study predate the infection). Cell type and time point are not known.

The V and J genes are TRBV2 and TRBJ2-1; 9 bases fit TRBD2. The CDR3 has 13 residues. Germline loops: CDR1 SNHLY, CDR2 FYNNEI. V was clipped by 8 bases and J by 3 bases; unmatched bases: 2. DNA for the CDR3: TGTGCCAGCCAGACTAGCGGCTACAATGAGCAGTTCTTC. It translates to CASQTSGYNEQFF.

This clonotype was observed a handful of times. The gene calls are TRBV4-3 and TRBJ2-1; no clear D gene. Trimming pared 4 bases from V and 11 bases from J, leaving 15 bases between. The CDR3 spans 13 residues. Germline CDR1 is LGHNA and CDR2 is YSLEER. CDR3 sequence (DNA): TGCGCCAGCAGCCTCATTGGGAAAGAGAAGCAGTTCTTC. Its protein product is CASSLIGKEKQFF.

The V and J genes are TRBV7-9 and TRBJ2-1, with D possibly matching TRBD1 (6 bases). CDR1 and CDR2 from the germline V gene are SEHNR and FQNEAQ (reference sequence). This CDR3 is built from 16 residues. The V end lost 0 bases, the J end lost 2 bases, and 11 bases lay between the germline ends. The CDR3 reads CASSLALTGTYNEQFF. In nucleotides, the CDR3 is TGTGCCAGCAGCTTAGCGCTTACAGGGACCTACAATGAGCAGTTCTTC.

V is TRBV7-3 and J is TRBJ2-1; TRBD2 agrees at 7 bases. Germline CDR1 is SGHTA and CDR2 is FQGTGA. This CDR3 contains 14 residues. Germline trimming cut 5 bases from V and 7 bases from J; bases unmatched to any gene: 8. CDR3 DNA: TGTGCCAGCAGCGCATACCAGGGAGGGAATGAGCAGTTCTTC. Translation: CASSAYQGGNEQFF.

The table lists this clonotype with a few counts. The gene calls are TRBV10-3 and TRBJ2-1; TRBD2 matches 10 bases. CDR3 length: 15 residues. Per the germline V gene, CDR1 is ENHRY and CDR2 is SYGVKD. Germline trimming cut 4 bases from V and 5 bases from J; bases unmatched to any gene: 5. The CDR3 sequence: CAISVGLAGDNEQFF. The CDR3 DNA reads as TGTGCCATCAGTGTTGGTCTAGCGGGGGACAATGAGCAGTTCTTC.

The V call is TRBV10-3, the J call TRBJ1-1; 7 bases are a match to TRBD1. J gave up 4 bases and V 5 bases, and 13 bases lay outside the gene matches. The CDR3 loop spans 16 amino acids. Germline V gene lookup returns CDR1 ENHRY and CDR2 SYGVKD. The chain's CDR3 is CAISSNPSGTVTEAFF. The CDR3 DNA reads TGTGCCATCAGTTCTAATCCATCGGGGACAGTCACTGAAGCTTTCTTT.

In its sample, this clonotype was seen many times. CDR3 sequence (DNA): TGTGCCAGTAGTACCCCGACAGGGCTTAATGAAAAACTGTTTTTT. The encoded protein is CASSTPTGLNEKLFF. This rearrangement joins TRBV19 to TRBJ1-4; 7 positions agree with TRBD1. Germline V gene sequence: CDR1 LNHDA, CDR2 SQIVND (reference sequence). Unmatched junction bases numbered 6, after V lost 4 bases and J lost 4 bases. This CDR3 is built from 15 residues.

The V call is TRBV12-2, the J call TRBJ2-7; TRBD1, the table's D call, was not compared with the DNA. TRBV12-2 is described as a pseudogene. The CDR3 spans 14 residues. Here the CDR3 DNA reads TGTGCAAGTCGCCCAGGGATTGGAGGATACGAGCAGTACTTC. The encoded protein is CASRPGIGGYEQYF.

The genes are TRBV4-1 and TRBJ1-1; TRBD1 is a possible D gene (5 bases). Germline CDR1 and CDR2: MGHRA and YSYEKL. V was clipped by 1 base and J by 3 bases, with 15 bases between them. The CDR3 contains 16 residues. CDR3 region: CASSQVSYLGDTEAFF. The CDR3 DNA follows: TGCGCCAGCAGCCAAGTATCGTACTTAGGGGACACTGAAGCTTTCTTT.

V usage is TRBV29-1 and J usage is TRBJ1-1, with a possible D match to TRBD1 (6 bases). Germline values: CDR1 SQVTM, CDR2 ANQGSEA. This CDR3 region has 13 residues. CDR3 sequence reads: CRAPGQFNTEAFF. CDR3 DNA sequence: TGCAGAGCCCCCGGACAGTTCAACACTGAAGCTTTCTTT.

This chain links TRBV29-1 with TRBJ2-2, with TRBD1 matching 7 bases. J was trimmed by 2 bases and V by 6 bases; bases with no gene match: 6. The CDR3 sequence is 14 residues long. Germline lookup yields CDR1 SQVTM and CDR2 ANQGSEA. The CDR3 bases are TGCAGCGTATCGGGACAGTTAAACACCGGGGAGCTGTTTTTT. It codes for CSVSGQLNTGELFF.

V is TRBV12-3 or TRBV12-4 and J is TRBJ2-6; 7 bases map to TRBD1. V dropped 7 bases and J dropped 7; count of bases not matched to a gene: 16. The CDR3 consists of 17 residues. CDR3 nucleotides: TGTGCCAGCAACTCCGGCAGGGGGAACGCTCGAGCCAACGTCCTGACTTTC. Amino acids: CASNSGRGNARANVLTF.

This clonotype was counted between two and nine times. V gene TRBV7-3 combines with J gene TRBJ2-5; maybe TRBD1 (7 bases). The CDR3 totals 14 residues. From germline, CDR1 is SGHTA and CDR2 FQGTGA. Trimming cost V 2 bases and J 4 bases, with 11 bases left between them. CDR3 DNA: TGTGCCAGCAGCTTAGCGGGACAGCTAGAGACCCAGTACTTC. Protein: CASSLAGQLETQYF.

Notes on this clonotype: One end of the junction varies from germline; a read error may be responsible. The chain carries TRBV9 and TRBJ2-1, with 9 bases matching TRBD2. The CDR3 is made up of 15 amino acids. CDR1 and CDR2 (germline): SGDLS, YYNGEE. Written as DNA, the CDR3 is TGTGCCAGAAGCGTAGAAAGCGGGGGGAACAATGAGCAGTTCTTC. As protein: CARSVESGGNNEQFF.

This clonotype was seen a few times. The chain uses TRBV7-8 and TRBJ2-3; 7 positions agree with TRBD1. Trimming cost V 6 bases and J 11 bases; bases outside gene matches: 11. The germline CDR1 and CDR2 sequences are SGHVS and FQNEAQ. The CDR3 is 13 residues long. The chain's CDR3 is CASSEHRDSRQYF. The CDR3, as DNA: TGTGCCAGCAGTGAACACCGGGACAGTAGGCAGTATTTT.

This clonotype was seen a few times. This chain links TRBV13 with TRBJ2-7, with D perhaps given as TRBD1 or TRBD2 (5 bases each). V shed 5 bases and J shed 1 base, with 12 bases lying between them. Germline CDR1 and CDR2: PRHDT and FYEKMQ (reference sequence). There are 14 residues in the CDR3. The CDR3 loop reads CASSIRDGSYEQYF. In nucleotides, the CDR3 is TGTGCCAGCAGCATCCGGGACGGATCCTACGAGCAGTACTTC.

J is TRBJ2-6 and V is TRBV19; maybe TRBD2 (5 bases). CDR3 length: 15 amino acids. The germline CDR1 and CDR2 sequences are LNHDA and SQIVND (reference sequence). Trimming stripped 10 bases from V and 3 bases from J, with 16 bases between. Written as DNA, the CDR3 is TGTGCCACCCGACCTAGAGGGCTTGGGGCCAACGTCCTGACTTTC. This encodes CATRPRGLGANVLTF.

This clonotype came up a few times. The chain employs TRBV7-2 and TRBJ2-1, with 8 bases fitting TRBD1. The CDR3 runs to 16 residues. V lost 4 bases to trimming and J lost 0 bases; unmatched junction nucleotides: 5. Per germline, CDR1 SGHTA and CDR2 FQGNSA. The CDR3 nucleotides are TGTGCCAGCAGCTCCCGACAGGGGAGCTCCTACAATGAGCAGTTCTTC. Encoded protein: CASSSRQGSSYNEQFF.

The chain has TRBV20-1 and TRBJ2-2; D is uncertain. Trimming took 5 bases from V and 3 from J, leaving 7 bases between them. CDR3 length: 12 residues. In germline, CDR1 is DFQATT, CDR2 SNEGSKA (reference sequence). The CDR3 nucleotides read TGCAGTGCTCGGACCTACACCGGGGAGCTGTTTTTT. Residues: CSARTYTGELFF.

The chain joins TRBV7-3 to TRBJ2-2, with a weak D call TRBD1 (6 bases). Germline values: CDR1 SGHTA, CDR2 FQGTGA. The ends were cut back, 5 bases at V and 2 bases at J, with 9 bases in the middle. CDR3 length equals 14 residues. CDR3 sequence: CASSGQSNTGELFF. The DNA of the CDR3 is TGTGCCAGCAGCGGACAGTCCAACACCGGGGAGCTGTTTTTT.

This clonotype was counted only a few times. The chain employs TRBV4-1 and TRBJ2-1, with TRBD2 identical over 7 bases. Germline CDR1 and CDR2: MGHRA and YSYEKL. Trimming cost V 4 bases and J 6 bases; bases outside gene matches: 9. CDR3 length equals 15 residues. Here the CDR3 reads CASSPAVWGGNEQFF. The CDR3 DNA reads as TGCGCCAGCAGCCCTGCGGTGTGGGGGGGCAATGAGCAGTTCTTC.

In this sample, this clonotype turned up a few times. This chain connects TRBV9 to TRBJ2-5, with 7 nucleotides matching TRBD1. This CDR3 has 16 amino acids. V dropped 0 bases and J dropped 5; count of bases not matched to a gene: 10. The germline V gene has CDR1 SGDLS and CDR2 YYNGEE. The DNA for the CDR3 is TGTGCCAGCAGCGTAGCACCCGGACAGGTGGAGGAGACCCAGTACTTC. Residues: CASSVAPGQVEETQYF.

The gene calls are TRBV7-9 and TRBJ2-1; a weak D match, TRBD1 (6 bases). CDR3 length: 15 residues. Looked up from germline, CDR1 is SEHNR and CDR2 is FQNEAQ (reference sequence). The ends were cut back, 9 bases at V and 8 bases at J, with 23 bases in the middle. The CDR3 nucleotides are TGTGCCAGTCAGATTTACAGGGAAATGGAGGATGAGCAGTTCTTC. It specifies CASQIYREMEDEQFF.

This clonotype was counted a few times. The chain couples TRBV4-3 to TRBJ2-1; 11 bases are shared with TRBD2. The CDR3 totals 18 residues. J was trimmed by 8 bases and V by 0 bases; bases with no gene match: 12. Looked up from germline, CDR1 is LGHNA and CDR2 is YSLEER. The CDR3: CASSQEVVGLAGYHEQFF. Written as DNA, the CDR3 is TGCGCCAGCAGCCAAGAAGTCGTTGGACTAGCGGGTTATCATGAGCAGTTCTTC.

This chain links TRBV7-9 with TRBJ2-7, with 8 positions matching TRBD2. CDR3 length equals 15 residues. Per germline, CDR1 SEHNR and CDR2 FQNEAQ (reference sequence). V shed 0 bases and J 5 bases; nucleotides not matched to a gene: 6. In nucleotides, the CDR3 is TGTGCCAGCAGCTTAGCTAGCGGGATTTTCCACGAGCAGTACTTC. Translated, it gives CASSLASGIFHEQYF.

The rearrangement links TRBV7-9 to TRBJ2-2; D uncertain. Between the trimmed V and J ends, which lost 6 bases and 0 bases, there was a span of 11 bases. This CDR3 is built from 15 residues. The germline CDR1 and CDR2 sequences are SEHNR and FQNEAQ (reference sequence). The CDR3 DNA sequence: TGTGCCAGCAGACACCTTCCCGCGAACACCGGGGAGCTGTTTTTT. Its protein product is CASRHLPANTGELFF.

The rearrangement uses TRBV3-1 and TRBJ2-7, with unresolved D. The CDR3 spans 12 residues. V was clipped by 1 base and J by 6 bases, with 7 bases between them. Germline V gene data show CDR1 as LGHDT and CDR2 as YNNKEL (reference sequence). CDR3 coding DNA: TGTGCCAGCAGCCAAGTACGGGCCGAGCAGTACTTC. Translation: CASSQVRAEQYF.

CDR3 amino acids: CASSERGPSYEQYF. The CDR3 DNA is TGTGCCAGCAGTGAAAGAGGTCCTTCCTACGAGCAGTACTTC. V and J are TRBV25-1 and TRBJ2-7; no clear D gene. This CDR3 contains 14 residues. Germline V gives CDR1 MGHDK, CDR2 SYGVNS. Trimming pared 2 bases from V and 1 base from J, leaving 9 bases between.

In its sample, this clonotype was seen a few times. The chain links TRBV20-1 to TRBJ2-1, with 7 bases aligning to TRBD2. Germline assignment: CDR1 DFQATT and CDR2 SNEGSKA (reference sequence). V lost 7 bases and J lost 6; bases outside the gene matches: 21. This CDR3 is 17 amino acids long. This CDR3 reads CSGEVGEGLGGSNEQFF. In nucleotides, the CDR3 is TGCAGTGGAGAAGTGGGGGAGGGGTTAGGTGGCTCCAATGAGCAGTTCTTC.

This clonotype has more than one count but fewer than ten. The chain uses TRBV6-5 and TRBJ2-3, with 7 bases identical to TRBD2. From germline, CDR1 is MNHEY and CDR2 SVGAGI. Trimming at V came to 2 bases and at J to 5 bases, leaving 7 bases not matched to a gene. This CDR3 has 15 amino acids. In DNA form, the CDR3 reads TGTGCCAGCAGTTACAGCGGCGGGAGTCTAGATACGCAGTATTTT. It specifies CASSYSGGSLDTQYF.

This sequence joins TRBV16 and TRBJ2-5; D is possibly TRBD1 (6 bases). V lost 2 bases and J 5 bases, leaving 12 bases between the germline ends. Germline values: CDR1 KGHSY, CDR2 FQNENV. This CDR3 spans 14 amino acids. CDR3 region: CASSQAGAGETQYF. CDR3 sequence (DNA): TGTGCCAGCAGCCAAGCAGGGGCTGGGGAGACCCAGTACTTC. The complete variable domain, with remaining parts taken from reference TRBV16 and TRBJ2-5, reads GEEVAQTPKHLVRGEGQKAKLYCAPIKGHSYVFWYQQVLKNEFKFLISFQNENVFDETGMPKERFSAKCLPNSPCSLEIQATKLEDSAVYFCASSQAGAGETQYFGPGTRLLVL.